The 17 T cell receptor beta chains in this list originate from one sample, sequenced in a study of T cell repertoires in cytomegalovirus infection. One entry per CDR3 protein results from TCRdb running MiXCR on the reads. This repertoire shows roughly 700,000 distinct CDR3 sequences, about 30% found once; its top ten account for 15% to 20%. These receptors' antigens are unknown. Source: cultured PBMCs, taken from culture after CMV antigen stimulation. The receptors originated from a human donor in good health (CMV status not recorded). Some clones in this sample may be carry-over from other donors' samples.

The V gene is TRBV7-2, the J gene TRBJ2-2; no reliable D call. Trimming removed 1 base from V and 6 bases from J, with 9 bases in between. CDR1 is SGHTA and CDR2 is FQGNSA in the germline V gene. This CDR3 has 14 residues. CDR3: CASSLGSVPGELFF. In DNA, the CDR3 is TGTGCCAGCAGCTTAGGAAGCGTACCCGGGGAGCTGTTTTTT.

This chain connects TRBV20-1 to TRBJ2-7; tentative D call: TRBD1 (6 bases). Germline CDR1 DFQATT, CDR2 SNEGSKA (reference sequence). V dropped 3 bases and J dropped 2 bases, with 14 bases sitting between them. CDR3 length: 14 amino acids. The CDR3 DNA reads TGCAGTGCTAGCCTTCCCAGGGGCCCCTACGAGCAGTACTTC. Its translation: CSASLPRGPYEQYF.

This clonotype was seen more than once but under ten times. V and J are TRBV7-9 and TRBJ2-6, with TRBD2 matching 7 bases. This CDR3 is 16 amino acids long. The V segment lost 8 bases and the J segment 3 bases; nucleotides outside the gene matches: 10. From germline, CDR1 is SEHNR and CDR2 FQNEAQ (reference sequence). CDR3 sequence: CASGRTGDYGANVLTF. CDR3 nucleotides: TGTGCCAGCGGCAGGACGGGGGACTATGGGGCCAACGTCCTGACTTTC.

The J gene is TRBJ1-1, the V gene TRBV6-8; possibly TRBD1 for D (6 bases). CDR3 size: 14 residues. The germline V gene has CDR1 MNHGY and CDR2 SAAAGT. V was shortened by 6 bases and J by 4 bases, with 15 bases between the two germline ends. The CDR3 loop reads CASRRGRLGTEAFF. For the CDR3, the DNA is TGTGCCAGCAGAAGGGGGAGGCTGGGCACTGAAGCTTTCTTT.

The chain combines TRBV10-3 with TRBJ2-5; D unresolved. Germline-derived CDR1 and CDR2 are ENHRY and SYGVKD. Trimming removed 4 bases at V and 2 bases at J, with 5 bases between. This CDR3 comprises 12 residues. Here the CDR3 DNA reads TGTGCCATCAGTGCAGAGCAAGAGACCCAGTACTTC. It encodes CAISAEQETQYF.

This clonotype turned up a few times. This sequence joins TRBV5-1 and TRBJ2-7; 9 nucleotides align to TRBD1. From germline, CDR1 is SGHRS and CDR2 YFSETQ. Trimming at V came to 3 bases and at J to 6 bases, leaving 13 bases not matched to a gene. This CDR3 is 16 amino acids long. CDR3 sequence reads: CASSSDPQGAILEQYF. Written as DNA, the CDR3 is TGCGCCAGCAGCTCAGACCCACAGGGGGCGATTCTCGAGCAGTACTTC.

This clonotype was seen a handful of times. The chain combines TRBV7-8 with TRBJ1-6; weak D call: TRBD1 (6 bases). Germline CDR1 is SGHVS and CDR2 is FQNEAQ. Trimming took off 0 bases at V and 10 bases at J, with 16 bases between the two ends. The CDR3 has 16 amino acids. The CDR3 DNA follows: TGTGCCAGCAGCTTAGCCTACAGGGCCGTTGGCTCACCCCTCCACTTT. Its protein is CASSLAYRAVGSPLHF.

V usage is TRBV11-1 and J usage is TRBJ1-4; 10 bases are a match to TRBD1. The CDR3 is made up of 15 amino acids. V shed 5 bases, J shed 6 bases, and the junction held 6 bases outside the gene matches. Germline V gives CDR1 SGHAT, CDR2 FQDESV (reference sequence). CDR3 nucleotides: TGTGCCAGCAGCGACACCGGGACAGGGGATGAAAAACTGTTTTTT. It codes for CASSDTGTGDEKLFF.

This clonotype was counted at least ten times. This chain links TRBV12-3 or TRBV12-4 with TRBJ2-7; D is possibly TRBD2 (5 bases). Deletions cut 1 base from V and 7 bases from J, with 11 bases between. This CDR3 region has 13 residues. This chain's CDR3 is CASSLGLGGEQYF. The CDR3 nucleotides are TGTGCCAGCAGTTTAGGCCTTGGCGGGGAGCAGTACTTC.

The table lists this clonotype with a few counts. The V call is TRBV5-4, the J call TRBJ2-1; TRBD1 is a possible D gene (6 bases). CDR1 and CDR2 (germline): SGHNT, YYREEE (reference sequence). V gave up 4 bases and J gave up 6 bases, with 17 bases separating them. This CDR3 has 15 residues. The CDR3 spells CASSTPRDTANEQFF. The CDR3 nucleotides read TGTGCCAGCAGCACACCACGGGACACGGCCAATGAGCAGTTCTTC.

J is TRBJ2-7 and V is TRBV11-3, with D possibly matching TRBD2 (5 bases). The CDR3 length is 15 residues. V shed 1 base and J shed 4 bases, with 14 bases lying between them. Per the germline V gene, CDR1 is SGHNT and CDR2 is YENEEA. Written as DNA, the CDR3 is TGTGCCAGCAGCTTAGGTCCGGGGTCGGGTTACGAGCAGTACTTC. Translating gives CASSLGPGSGYEQYF.

This clonotype was observed at least ten times. The chain joins TRBV7-9 to TRBJ2-7, with TRBD1 as a possible D gene (6 bases). Germline V CDR1 and CDR2: SEHNR, FQNEAQ (reference sequence). CDR3 length: 12 residues. V shed 0 bases and J shed 6 bases, with 6 bases lying between them. The CDR3 bases are TGTGCCAGCAGCTTAGCGACAGGCGAGCAGTACTTC. Its protein product is CASSLATGEQYF.

This clonotype was seen a few times. The chain combines TRBV7-2 with TRBJ1-1; D is ambiguous. This CDR3 region has 14 residues. Germline V gives CDR1 SGHTA, CDR2 FQGNSA. V lost 5 bases and J 14 bases, leaving 24 bases between the germline ends. CDR3 in DNA: TGTGCCAGCAGCCCTACCGTTGAGGGAGGGCTTGTGTTCTTT. Translation gives CASSPTVEGGLVFF.

This clonotype was recorded a few times. The chain carries TRBV12-3 or TRBV12-4 and TRBJ2-3; the D gene is possibly TRBD2 (5 bases). The CDR3 runs to 14 residues. The V end lost 5 bases, the J end lost 4 bases, and 13 bases lay between the germline ends. In DNA form, the CDR3 reads TGTGCCAGCAGTGCGGGTTATGGGTCAGATACGCAGTATTTT. Translated, it gives CASSAGYGSDTQYF.

This clonotype was counted only a few times. The CDR3 sequence is CASTGGTSYEQYF. CDR3 sequence (DNA): TGTGCCAGCACGGGGGGGACCTCCTACGAGCAGTACTTC. The chain combines TRBV4-2 with TRBJ2-7, with 8 bases matching TRBD2. The CDR3 consists of 13 residues. CDR1 and CDR2 (germline): LGHNA, YNFKEQ. V shed 7 bases, J shed 0 bases, and the junction held 2 bases outside the gene matches.

V is TRBV28 and J is TRBJ1-2, with TRBD1 identical over 7 bases. The CDR3 runs 17 residues. The V gene end was trimmed by 11 bases and the J gene end by 4 bases; junction bases not matched to a gene: 22. Per the germline V gene, CDR1 is MDHEN and CDR2 is SYDVKM. CDR3 sequence (DNA): TGTGCCTCAGAGGGGGGTTCAACAGGGGCGGCAGCCTATGGCTACACCTTC. As protein: CASEGGSTGAAAYGYTF.

The chain is built from TRBV29-1 and TRBJ1-6; 7 nucleotides match TRBD1. The CDR3 runs to 13 residues. CDR1 SQVTM and CDR2 ANQGSEA come from the germline V gene. The V and J ends lost 4 bases and 7 bases, in that order; junction bases with no gene match: 4. The chain's CDR3 is CSVGRDSNSPLHF. CDR3 nucleotide sequence: TGCAGCGTTGGCCGGGACAGCAATTCACCCCTCCACTTT.